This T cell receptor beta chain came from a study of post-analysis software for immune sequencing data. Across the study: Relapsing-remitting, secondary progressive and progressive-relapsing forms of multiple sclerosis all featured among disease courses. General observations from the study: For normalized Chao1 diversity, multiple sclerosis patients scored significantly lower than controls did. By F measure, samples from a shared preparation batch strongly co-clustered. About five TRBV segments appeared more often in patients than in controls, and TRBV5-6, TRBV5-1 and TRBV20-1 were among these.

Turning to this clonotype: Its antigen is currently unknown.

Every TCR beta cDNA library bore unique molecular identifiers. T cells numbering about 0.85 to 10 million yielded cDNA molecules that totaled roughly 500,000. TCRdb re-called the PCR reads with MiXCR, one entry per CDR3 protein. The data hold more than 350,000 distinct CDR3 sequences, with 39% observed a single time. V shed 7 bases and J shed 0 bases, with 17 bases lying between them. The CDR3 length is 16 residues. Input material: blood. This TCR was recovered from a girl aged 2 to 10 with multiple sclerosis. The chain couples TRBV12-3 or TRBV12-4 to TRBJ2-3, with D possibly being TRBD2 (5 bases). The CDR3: CASNAGRLTSTDTQYF. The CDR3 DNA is TGTGCCAGCAACGCGGGTCGGCTTACTAGCACAGATACGCAGTATTTT.